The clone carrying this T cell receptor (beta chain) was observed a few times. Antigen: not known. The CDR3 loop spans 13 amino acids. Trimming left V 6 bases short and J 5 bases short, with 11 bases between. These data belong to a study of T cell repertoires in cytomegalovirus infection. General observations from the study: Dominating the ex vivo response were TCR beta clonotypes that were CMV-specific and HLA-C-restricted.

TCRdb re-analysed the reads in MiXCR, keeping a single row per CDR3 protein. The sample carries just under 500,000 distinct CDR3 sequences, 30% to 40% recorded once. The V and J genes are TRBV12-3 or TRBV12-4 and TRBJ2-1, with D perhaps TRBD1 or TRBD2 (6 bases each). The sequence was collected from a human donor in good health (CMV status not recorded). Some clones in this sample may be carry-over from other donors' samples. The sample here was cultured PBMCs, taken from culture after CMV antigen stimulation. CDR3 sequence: CASRPRGHNEQFF. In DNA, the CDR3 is TGTGCCAGCAGGCCTCGGGGGCACAATGAGCAGTTCTTC.